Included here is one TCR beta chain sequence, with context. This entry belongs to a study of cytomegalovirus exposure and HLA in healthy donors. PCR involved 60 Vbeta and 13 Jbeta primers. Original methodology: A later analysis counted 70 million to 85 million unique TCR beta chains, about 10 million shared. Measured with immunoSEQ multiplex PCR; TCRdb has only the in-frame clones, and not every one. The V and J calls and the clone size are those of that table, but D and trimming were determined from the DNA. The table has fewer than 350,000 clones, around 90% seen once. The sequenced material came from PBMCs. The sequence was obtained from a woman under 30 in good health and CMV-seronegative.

CDR3 sequence reads: CASSIRPGQGKLYEQYF. In DNA form, the CDR3 reads TGCGCCAGCAGCATCAGACCGGGACAGGGGAAGTTATATGAGCAGTACTTC. The genes are TRBV4-1 and TRBJ2-7; 10 bases match TRBD1. The CDR3 is 17 amino acids. The V gene's germline CDR1 is MGHRA and CDR2 YSYEKL. J gave up 7 bases and V 5 bases, and 17 bases lay outside the gene matches.